Listed below are T cell receptor beta chains from one sample, sequenced in a study of control samples from healthy donors and cancer patients. The protocol was immunoSEQ multiplex PCR, while the TCRdb copy is restricted to in-frame clones and leaves out a portion. The data contain over 150,000 clones, about 91% of them singletons. Sequencing used blood. The receptors were gathered from a woman aged 35 to 49 in good health. The CDR3 runs from the conserved cysteine through the conserved F or W. The D gene is left open where the match is weak. Size values are once, few and many counts, or a class for expanded clones, and some rows have none.

len	v_gene	j_gene	d_gene	abundance	CDR3nt	CDR3aa
15	TRBV5-1	TRBJ2-2	-	-	TGCGCCAGCAGCTCGAACGGCGGGAACACCGGGGAGCTGTTTTTT	CASSSNGGNTGELFF
14	TRBV28	TRBJ1-1	TRBD1	few	TGTGCCAGCAGTCCCGGGACAGAGAACACTGAAGCTTTCTTT	CASSPGTENTEAFF
15	TRBV28	TRBJ1-2	TRBD1	-	TGTGCCAGCAGTAACCTGACAGGGTTTGTTCATGGCTACACCTTC	CASSNLTGFVHGYTF
12	TRBV7-2	TRBJ1-1	-	-	TGTGCCAGCAGCTTAGCAGGCCCTACGGCTTTCTTT	CASSLAGPTAFF
16	TRBV4-1	TRBJ2-3	TRBD1	-	TGCGCCAGCAGCCAAGACAGTACAGGGGTCACAGATACGCAGTATTTT	CASSQDSTGVTDTQYF
15	TRBV5-4	TRBJ2-2	TRBD2	-	TGTGCCAGCAGCCCCCGGACTAGCGGGACCGGGGAGCTGTTTTTT	CASSPRTSGTGELFF
16	TRBV18	TRBJ1-1	TRBD1	-	TGTGCCAGCTCACTTACTCTACAGGGGGCGCAGACTGAAGCTTTCTTT	CASSLTLQGAQTEAFF
13	TRBV28	TRBJ1-5	-	-	TGTGCCAGCAGGCGGGACAGCAATCAGCCCCAGCATTTT	CASRRDSNQPQHF
13	TRBV7-6	TRBJ1-1	-	few	TGTGCCAGCAGCTCGTATTTGAACACTGAAGCTTTCTTT	CASSSYLNTEAFF
13	TRBV12-3/TRBV12-4	TRBJ1-2	-	-	TGTGCCAGCAGTCCGGGATTGAACTATGGCTACACCTTC	CASSPGLNYGYTF
17	TRBV4-2	TRBJ2-1	TRBD2	once	TGTGCCAGCAGCCAAGACGTAGCGGGGGACCCCTACAATGAGCAGTTCTTC	CASSQDVAGDPYNEQFF
13	TRBV5-1	TRBJ2-7	-	-	TGCGCCAGCAGCTTGGCAGCGGGTAACGAGCAGTACTTC	CASSLAAGNEQYF
17	TRBV10-3	TRBJ2-2	TRBD1	-	TGTGCCATCAGTTGGGACAGGGGTCTACTGGGTGCCGGGGAGCTGTTTTTT	CAISWDRGLLGAGELFF
18	TRBV5-5	TRBJ2-5	-	once	TGTGCCAGCAGCTTAAAGCCCGCACCCGGGGGCTTCGGAGAGACCCAGTACTTC	CASSLKPAPGGFGETQYF
15	TRBV5-4	TRBJ2-2	TRBD2	-	TGTGCCAGCAGCTTTACGGGGGGTAGCACCGGGGAGCTGTTTTTT	CASSFTGGSTGELFF
13	TRBV12-3/TRBV12-4	TRBJ1-1	-	few	TGTGCCAGCAGTTTCGGCAGCCGCTTCGAAGCTTTCTTT	CASSFGSRFEAFF
19	TRBV7-2	TRBJ2-3	TRBD2	-	TGTGCCAGCAGCCTAGGGCCCGGACTAGCGGGGGGGCCGGAAGATACGCAGTATTTT	CASSLGPGLAGGPEDTQYF
21	TRBV24-1	TRBJ1-4	TRBD1	-	TGTGCCACCAGTGACCATGGACAGGGCCTCGCTTCCCTTGCAACTAATGAAAAACTGTTTTTT	CATSDHGQGLASLATNEKLFF
12	TRBV14	TRBJ2-5	-	once	TGTGCCAGCAGCCAAGTTCAAGAGACCCAGTACTTC	CASSQVQETQYF
16	TRBV5-1	TRBJ1-3	-	-	TGCGCCAGCAGCGTAGGGCCCAAGGGGAGTGGAAACACCATATATTTT	CASSVGPKGSGNTIYF
15	TRBV7-9	TRBJ2-1	-	-	TGTGCCAGCCGGGAACAGGGACTATCCTACAATGAGCAGTTCTTC	CASREQGLSYNEQFF
15	TRBV28	TRBJ2-5	-	-	TGTGCCAGCAGTCGAACAGGGAGGTCAGAAGAGACCCAGTACTTC	CASSRTGRSEETQYF
13	TRBV6-5	TRBJ1-6	-	-	TGTGCCAGCAGTTACTCTAGCAATTCACCCCTCCACTTT	CASSYSSNSPLHF